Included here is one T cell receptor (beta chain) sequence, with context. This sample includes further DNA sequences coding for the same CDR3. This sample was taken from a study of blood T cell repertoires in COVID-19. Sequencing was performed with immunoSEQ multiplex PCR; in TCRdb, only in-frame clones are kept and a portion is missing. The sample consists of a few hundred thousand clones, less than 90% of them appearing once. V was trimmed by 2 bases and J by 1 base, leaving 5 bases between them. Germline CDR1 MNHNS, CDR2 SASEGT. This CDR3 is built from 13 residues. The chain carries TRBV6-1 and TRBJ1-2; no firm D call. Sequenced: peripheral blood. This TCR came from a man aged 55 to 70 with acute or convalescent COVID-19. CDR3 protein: CASSENRNYGYTF. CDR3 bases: TGTGCCAGCAGTGAAAATCGTAACTATGGCTACACCTTC.